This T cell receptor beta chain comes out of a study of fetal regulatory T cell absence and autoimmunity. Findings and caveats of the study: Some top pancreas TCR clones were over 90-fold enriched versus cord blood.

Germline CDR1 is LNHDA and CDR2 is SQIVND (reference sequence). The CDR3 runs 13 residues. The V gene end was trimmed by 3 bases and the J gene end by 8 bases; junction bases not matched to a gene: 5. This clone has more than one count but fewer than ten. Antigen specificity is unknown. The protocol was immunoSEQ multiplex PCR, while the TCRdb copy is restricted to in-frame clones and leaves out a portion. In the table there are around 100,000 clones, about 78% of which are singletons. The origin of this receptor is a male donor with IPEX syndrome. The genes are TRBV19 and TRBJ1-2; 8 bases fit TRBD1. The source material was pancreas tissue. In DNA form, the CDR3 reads TGTGCCAGTAGTATGGGGGACAGGTTCGGCTACACCTTC. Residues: CASSMGDRFGYTF.